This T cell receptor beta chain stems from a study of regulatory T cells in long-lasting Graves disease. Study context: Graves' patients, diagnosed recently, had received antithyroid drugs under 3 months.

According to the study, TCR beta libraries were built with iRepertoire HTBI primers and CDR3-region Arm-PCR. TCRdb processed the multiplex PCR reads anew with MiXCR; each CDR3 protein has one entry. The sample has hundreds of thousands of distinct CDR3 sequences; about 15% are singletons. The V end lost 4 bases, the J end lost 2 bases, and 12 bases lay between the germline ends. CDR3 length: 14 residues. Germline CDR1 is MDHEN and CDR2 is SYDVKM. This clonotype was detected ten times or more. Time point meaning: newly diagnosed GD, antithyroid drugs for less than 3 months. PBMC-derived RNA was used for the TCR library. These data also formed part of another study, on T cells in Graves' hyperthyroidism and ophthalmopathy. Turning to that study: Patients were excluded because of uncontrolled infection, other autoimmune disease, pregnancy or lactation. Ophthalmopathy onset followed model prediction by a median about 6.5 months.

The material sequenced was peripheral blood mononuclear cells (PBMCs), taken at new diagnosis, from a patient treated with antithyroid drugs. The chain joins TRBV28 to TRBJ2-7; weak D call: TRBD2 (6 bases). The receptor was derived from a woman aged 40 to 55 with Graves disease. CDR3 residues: CASSSGGRTYEQYF. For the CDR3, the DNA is TGTGCCAGCAGTTCTGGGGGGAGGACCTACGAGCAGTACTTC.